This T cell receptor (beta chain) is from a study of Ad26.COV2.S vaccination and SARS-CoV-2 variants. The CDR3 extends over 13 amino acids. V dropped 2 bases and J dropped 8; count of bases not matched to a gene: 5. Clones were read by immunoSEQ multiplex PCR, and TCRdb kept only the in-frame ones, dropping some. This table holds some 340,000 clones, about 82% found once. Broader study findings: Substantial post-vaccination breadth of spike-specific CD8+ and CD4+ T cell responses was reported.

A word on this clone: Its specificity is not known.

Treatment meaning: 19 received Ad26.COV2.S at low or high dose, single or two shots; five or six received placebo; per-sample allocation not given. Each sample was drawn 63 days after the first injection (of vaccine or placebo). The chain combines TRBV12-3 or TRBV12-4 with TRBJ1-1; 7 bases line up with TRBD1. This clonotype was sampled from a person aged 18-60 years who received the Ad26.COV2.S COVID-19 vaccine or a placebo. The sample was peripheral blood, taken in a trial of Ad26.COV2.S vaccine versus placebo. The CDR3 loop reads CASSLQGGGEAFF. The CDR3 DNA is TGTGCCAGCAGTTTACAGGGGGGGGGAGAAGCTTTCTTT.